The 5 T cell receptor beta chains given below trace back to one sample, sequenced in a study of shared clonotypes between healthy human individuals. CD45RO-negative, CCR7-selected cells formed the naive CD8 fraction, which excluded terminally differentiated effector memory CD45RA+ cells. Clones were sequenced by immunoSEQ multiplex PCR, and TCRdb holds only the in-frame ones, with some missing. There are millions of clones in the sample; about 95% occur only once, and around 1.1% lies in the top ten. Material for sequencing was naive CD8+ T cells sorted from blood. These receptors originate from a man younger than 35 in good health.

J is TRBJ2-3 and V is TRBV5-4; the D is unclear. The CDR3 contains 12 residues. The germline V gene has CDR1 SGHNT and CDR2 YYREEE (reference sequence). The V gene lost 4 bases and the J gene lost 4 bases, with 7 bases spanning the gap. In nucleotides, the CDR3 is TGTGCCAGCAGCGTGATCCCAGATACGCAGTATTTT. Translated, it gives CASSVIPDTQYF.

The chain employs TRBV27 and TRBJ2-1; D is undetermined. This CDR3 is 14 amino acids long. Germline V CDR1 and CDR2: MNHEY, SMNVEV (reference sequence). The V and J ends lost 1 base and 4 bases respectively, with 8 bases between them. The CDR3 loop is CASSLYAAYNEQFF. The CDR3 DNA follows: TGTGCCAGCAGTTTATACGCAGCATACAATGAGCAGTTCTTC.

V and J are TRBV7-8 and TRBJ1-4; D remains unclear. From germline, CDR1 is SGHVS and CDR2 FQNEAQ. The CDR3 sequence is 13 residues long. V was clipped by 5 bases and J by 10 bases, with 14 bases between them. The CDR3 DNA is TGTGCCAGCAGCCCAGACTCGGGCGTAAAACTGTTTTTT. This encodes CASSPDSGVKLFF.

This clone was counted between two and nine times. Other DNA sequences in this sample translate to the same CDR3. The chain couples TRBV27 to TRBJ1-1; D possibly corresponds to TRBD1 (5 bases). This CDR3 spans 13 amino acids. Trimming removed 2 bases from V and 3 bases from J, with 7 bases in between. Germline V gene sequence: CDR1 MNHEY, CDR2 SMNVEV (reference sequence). The CDR3 DNA reads as TGTGCCAGCAGTTTAGGGGGGGACACTGAAGCTTTCTTT. It translates to CASSLGGDTEAFF.

This clone was recorded once. The gene calls are TRBV2 and TRBJ2-7; maybe TRBD1 (5 bases). This CDR3 spans 14 amino acids. The germline V and J ends were trimmed by 2 bases and 4 bases, with 12 bases remaining between them. Germline CDR1 and CDR2: SNHLY and FYNNEI. The CDR3 sequence is CASSENQGLYEQYF. The DNA of the CDR3 is TGTGCCAGCAGTGAAAACCAGGGTCTTTACGAGCAGTACTTC.